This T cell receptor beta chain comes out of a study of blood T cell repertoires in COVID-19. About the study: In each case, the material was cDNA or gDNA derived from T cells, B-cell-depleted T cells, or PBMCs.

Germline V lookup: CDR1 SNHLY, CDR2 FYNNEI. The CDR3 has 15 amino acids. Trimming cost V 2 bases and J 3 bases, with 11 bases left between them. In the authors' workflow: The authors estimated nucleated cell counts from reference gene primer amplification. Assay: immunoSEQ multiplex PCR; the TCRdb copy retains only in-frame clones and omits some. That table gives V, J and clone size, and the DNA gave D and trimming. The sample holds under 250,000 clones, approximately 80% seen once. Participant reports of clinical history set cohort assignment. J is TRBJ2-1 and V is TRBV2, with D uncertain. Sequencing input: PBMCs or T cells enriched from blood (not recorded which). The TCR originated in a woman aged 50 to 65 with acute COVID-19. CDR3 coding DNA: TGTGCCAGCAGTGAATACGGGTCCAACTACAATGAGCAGTTCTTC. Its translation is CASSEYGSNYNEQFF.